Listed here is a single TCR beta chain. This record belongs to a study of blood T cell repertoires in COVID-19. Germline assignment: CDR1 KGHDR and CDR2 SFDVKD. The CDR3 is made up of 16 amino acids. V lost 3 bases, J lost 2 bases, and 6 bases stayed unmatched. Some clones are missing from TCRdb's copy, which holds only in-frame ones; the method was immunoSEQ multiplex PCR. The sample consists of 150,000 to 200,000 clones, roughly nine tenths of them appearing once. The genes are TRBV24-1 and TRBJ2-3; 8 positions agree with TRBD1. The material sequenced was peripheral blood. The TCR was taken from a man aged 55-75 years with acute or convalescent COVID-19. The CDR3 region is CATSDVDRGDTDTQYF. The CDR3 DNA reads TGTGCCACCAGTGATGTCGACAGGGGAGACACAGATACGCAGTATTTT.